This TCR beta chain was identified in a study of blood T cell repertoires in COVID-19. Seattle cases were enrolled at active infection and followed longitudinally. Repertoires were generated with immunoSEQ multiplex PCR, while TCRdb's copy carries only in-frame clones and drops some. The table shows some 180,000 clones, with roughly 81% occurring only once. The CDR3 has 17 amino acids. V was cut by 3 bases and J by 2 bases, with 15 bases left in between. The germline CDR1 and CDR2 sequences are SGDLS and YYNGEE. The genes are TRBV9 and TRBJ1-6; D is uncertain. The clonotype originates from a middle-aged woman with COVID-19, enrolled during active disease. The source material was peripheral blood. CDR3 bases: TGTGCCAGCAGCGCCGCGGTTGTCACCCCCTATAATTCACCCCTCCACTTT. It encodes CASSAAVVTPYNSPLHF.